Following are 13 T cell receptor beta chains from one sample sequenced in a study of blood T cell repertoires in COVID-19. Method: immunoSEQ multiplex PCR; TCRdb's copy keeps in-frame clones and lacks some. Seen here are 340,000 or so clones, just over 85% observed once, and the top ten hold around 4.4%. Sample: PBMCs or T cells enriched from blood (not recorded which). The receptors here all came from a woman aged 35 to 49 with acute COVID-19.

The chain recombines TRBV6-1 with TRBJ1-1; 9 bases match TRBD1. The germline CDR1 and CDR2 sequences are MNHNS and SASEGT. After removal of 0 bases from V and 4 bases from J, the junction contained 3 bases not matched to a gene. The CDR3 runs to 15 residues. CDR3 sequence (DNA): TGTGCCAGCAGTGAAGCGTTGACAGGGGGCACTGAAGCTTTCTTT. Translating it yields CASSEALTGGTEAFF.

The rearrangement joins TRBV2 to TRBJ1-5; 7 nucleotides align to TRBD1. V lost 6 bases, J lost 1 base, and 6 bases stayed unmatched. The CDR3 has 15 amino acids. Looked up from germline, CDR1 is SNHLY and CDR2 is FYNNEI. CDR3 nucleotides: TGTGCCAGCAGGACAGGGTTTACCAGCAATCAGCCCCAGCATTTT. It specifies CASRTGFTSNQPQHF.

DNA for the CDR3: TGTGCCAGCAGCTTACCCACCTACGAGCAGTACTTC. This codes for CASSLPTYEQYF. The chain recombines TRBV7-2 with TRBJ2-7; no reliable D call. V was trimmed by 2 bases and J by 2 bases, leaving 4 bases between them. Germline lookup yields CDR1 SGHTA and CDR2 FQGNSA. The CDR3 extends over 12 amino acids.

DNA for the CDR3: TGCGCCAGCAGTGAGTCTGAGTTAAGGGGGTACCATGGCTACACCTTC. Amino acids: CASSESELRGYHGYTF. The V call is TRBV10-1, the J call TRBJ1-2; TRBD1 might be the D (6 bases). Trimming removed 0 bases from V and 6 bases from J, with 17 bases in between. Germline values: CDR1 WNHNN, CDR2 SYGVQD (reference sequence). The CDR3 sequence is 16 residues long.

The chain recombines TRBV4-3 with TRBJ1-4, with TRBD1 matching 12 bases. Unmatched junction bases numbered 11, after V lost 4 bases and J lost 8 bases. CDR3 length: 17 residues. Germline V gene sequence: CDR1 LGHNA, CDR2 YSLEER. The CDR3 DNA reads as TGCGCCAGCAGCCGGGAACCGGGACAGGGGGCAGGGGAAAAACTGTTTTTT. Amino acids: CASSREPGQGAGEKLFF.

This clone was seen a single time. This sequence joins TRBV4-2 and TRBJ2-4; D is possibly TRBD2 (5 bases). V lost 0 bases and J lost 6, with 12 bases in between. This CDR3 spans 15 amino acids. Looked up from germline, CDR1 is LGHNA and CDR2 is YNFKEQ. CDR3 residues: CASSQDLGLPNIQYF. The CDR3 nucleotides are TGTGCCAGCAGCCAAGATCTTGGACTCCCAAACATTCAGTACTTC.

CDR3 protein: CATVKGGSEETQYF. The CDR3 DNA follows: TGTGCCACCGTAAAAGGCGGGAGTGAAGAGACCCAGTACTTC. The rearrangement uses TRBV10-3 and TRBJ2-5; 7 bases agree with TRBD2. The CDR3 has 14 residues. The V segment lost 10 bases and the J segment 3 bases; nucleotides outside the gene matches: 11. The germline V gene encodes CDR1 ENHRY and CDR2 SYGVKD.

The chain is built from TRBV11-2 and TRBJ2-2, with D perhaps TRBD1 (6 bases). Trimming stripped 5 bases from V and 4 bases from J, with 11 bases between. Per the germline V gene, CDR1 is SGHAT and CDR2 is FQNNGV. The CDR3 sequence is 14 residues long. The CDR3 spells CASSRGGATGELFF. The CDR3 DNA is TGTGCCAGCAGCCGAGGGGGAGCCACCGGGGAGCTGTTTTTT.

The DNA of the CDR3 is TGTGCCAGCAGTTACTTCGACAGGGCGGGGGAGACCCAGTACTTC. This gives the protein CASSYFDRAGETQYF. The chain couples TRBV6-5 to TRBJ2-5, with D tentatively TRBD1 (7 bases). Deletions cut 1 base from V and 5 bases from J, with 14 bases between. Germline CDR1 MNHEY, CDR2 SVGAGI. The CDR3 extends over 15 amino acids.

The J gene is TRBJ1-1, the V gene TRBV5-1; a weak D match, TRBD1 (6 bases). This CDR3 has 14 residues. Trimming shortened V by 0 bases and J by 5 bases, and 11 bases separated the two germline ends. From germline, CDR1 is SGHRS and CDR2 YFSETQ. The CDR3 is CASSLDGGRTEAFF. Here the CDR3 DNA reads TGCGCCAGCAGCTTGGATGGGGGCAGGACTGAAGCTTTCTTT. Full variable domain (missing parts from reference TRBV5-1 and TRBJ1-1): KAGVTQTPRYLIKTRGQQVTLSCSPISGHRSVSWYQQTPGQGLQFLFEYFSETQRNKGNFPGRFSGRQFSNSRSEMNVSTLELGDSALYLCASSLDGGRTEAFFGQGTRLTVV.

This rearrangement joins TRBV5-1 to TRBJ2-1, with a weak D call TRBD2 (5 bases). This CDR3 is built from 14 residues. The ends were cut back, 3 bases at V and 5 bases at J, with 12 bases in the middle. Germline V CDR1 and CDR2: SGHRS, YFSETQ. The CDR3 DNA follows: TGCGCCAGCAGCTCGCGGACTGGGGACAATGAGCAGTTCTTC. It codes for CASSSRTGDNEQFF.

This sequence joins TRBV5-1 and TRBJ2-5; 8 bases map to TRBD1. The CDR3 is made up of 15 amino acids. Per germline, CDR1 SGHRS and CDR2 YFSETQ. V trimming: 5 bases; J trimming: 5 bases; junction bases outside the gene matches: 11. CDR3 bases: TGCGCCAGCAGAAGATCAGGGGGCTTGGGGGAGACCCAGTACTTC. The encoded protein is CASRRSGGLGETQYF.

Concerning this clone itself: The same CDR3 arises from other DNA sequences in this sample as well. This chain connects TRBV7-9 to TRBJ1-2; TRBD1 agrees at 7 bases. CDR1 SEHNR and CDR2 FQNEAQ come from the germline V gene (reference sequence). The CDR3 runs 14 residues. V dropped 0 bases and J dropped 3; count of bases not matched to a gene: 1. The CDR3 coding sequence is TGTGCCAGCAGCTTAGCCCAGGGGGACTATGGCTACACCTTC. This gives the protein CASSLAQGDYGYTF.